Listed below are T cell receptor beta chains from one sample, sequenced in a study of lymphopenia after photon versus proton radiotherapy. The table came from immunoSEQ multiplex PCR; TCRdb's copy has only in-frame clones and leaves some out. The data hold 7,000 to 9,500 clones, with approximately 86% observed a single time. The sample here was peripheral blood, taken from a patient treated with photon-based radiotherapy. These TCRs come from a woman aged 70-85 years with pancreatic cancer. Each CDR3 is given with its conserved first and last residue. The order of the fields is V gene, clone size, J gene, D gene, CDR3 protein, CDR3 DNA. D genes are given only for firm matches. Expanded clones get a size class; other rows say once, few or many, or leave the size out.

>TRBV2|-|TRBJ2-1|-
CASKGLAGPYNEQFF
TGTGCCAGCAAGGGGCTTGCGGGACCCTACAATGAGCAGTTCTTC
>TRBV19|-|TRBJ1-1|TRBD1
CASSTGRTGRHTEAFF
TGTGCCAGTAGTACAGGCCGGACAGGGAGGCACACTGAAGCTTTCTTT
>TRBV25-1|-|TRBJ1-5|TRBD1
CASSMTGKNQPQHF
TGTGCCAGCAGTATGACAGGGAAAAATCAGCCCCAGCATTTT
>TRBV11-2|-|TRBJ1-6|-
CASSRQGSSPLHF
TGTGCCAGCAGCCGCCAGGGATCCTCACCCCTCCACTTT
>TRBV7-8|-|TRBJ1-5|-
CASSLSAVNQPQHF
TGTGCCAGCAGCTTAAGTGCGGTCAATCAGCCCCAGCATTTT
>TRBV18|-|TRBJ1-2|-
CASSPPASLQVENYGYTF
TGTGCCAGCTCACCACCGGCTAGTCTACAGGTGGAAAACTATGGCTACACCTTC
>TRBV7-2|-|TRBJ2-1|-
CASSLVVHGSYNEQFF
TGTGCCAGCAGCTTAGTGGTGCACGGGAGCTACAATGAGCAGTTCTTC
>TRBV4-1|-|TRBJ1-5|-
CASSQPTEGRGQPQHF
TGCGCCAGCAGCCAACCCACCGAGGGGCGCGGTCAGCCCCAGCATTTT
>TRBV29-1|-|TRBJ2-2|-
CSVKDTATGELFF
TGCAGCGTTAAGGACACTGCCACCGGGGAGCTGTTTTTT
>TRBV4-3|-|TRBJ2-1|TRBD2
CASSQIGGLAGGNEQFF
TGCGCCAGCAGCCAAATAGGGGGACTAGCGGGAGGGAATGAGCAGTTCTTC
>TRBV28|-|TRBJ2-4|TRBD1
CASSSKPGQGGKNIQYF
TGTGCCAGCAGTTCCAAACCGGGACAGGGGGGGAAAAACATTCAGTACTTC
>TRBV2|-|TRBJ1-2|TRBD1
CASSGGQNYGYTF
TGTGCCAGCAGCGGGGGACAGAACTATGGCTACACCTTC
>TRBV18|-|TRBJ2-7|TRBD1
CASSRGGQGNEQYF
TGTGCCAGCTCACGGGGGGGACAGGGGAACGAGCAGTACTTC
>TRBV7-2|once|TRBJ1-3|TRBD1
CASSFGDSAGNTIYF
TGTGCCAGCAGCTTTGGGGACAGCGCTGGAAACACCATATATTTT
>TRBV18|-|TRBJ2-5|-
CASSLDQETQYF
TGTGCCAGCTCACTCGACCAAGAGACCCAGTACTTC
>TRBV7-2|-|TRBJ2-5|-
CASSFGGLEETQYF
TGTGCCAGCAGCTTCGGTGGGCTTGAGGAGACCCAGTACTTC
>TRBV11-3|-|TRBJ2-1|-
CASSPEGFGRDSYNEQFF
TGTGCCAGCAGCCCCGAGGGTTTCGGGAGAGACTCCTACAATGAGCAGTTCTTC
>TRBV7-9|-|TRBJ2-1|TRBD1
CASSPSGQAYNEQFF
TGTGCCAGCAGCCCGAGCGGACAGGCATACAATGAGCAGTTCTTC
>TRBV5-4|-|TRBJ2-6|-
CASSLAVVGAGANVLTF
TGTGCCAGCAGCCTAGCTGTAGTGGGGGCTGGGGCCAACGTCCTGACTTTC
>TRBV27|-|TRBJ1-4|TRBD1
CASSHNRGTATNEKLFF
TGTGCCAGCAGTCATAACCGCGGGACAGCAACTAATGAAAAACTGTTTTTT
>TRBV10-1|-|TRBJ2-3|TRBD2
CASSESTSGSTDTQYF
TGCGCCAGCAGTGAGTCGACTAGCGGAAGCACAGATACGCAGTATTTT
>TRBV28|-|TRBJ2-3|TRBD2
CASSFHFGTSGTDTQYF
TGTGCCAGCAGTTTTCATTTCGGGACTAGTGGCACAGATACGCAGTATTTT
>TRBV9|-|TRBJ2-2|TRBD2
CASSKTSGGNTGELFF
TGTGCCAGCAGTAAAACTAGCGGGGGTAACACCGGGGAGCTGTTTTTT
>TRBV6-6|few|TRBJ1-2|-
CASIPGTTNYGYTF
TGTGCCAGCATTCCGGGGACAACGAACTATGGCTACACCTTC
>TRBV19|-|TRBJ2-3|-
CASSIVADTQYF
TGTGCCAGTAGTATTGTGGCAGATACGCAGTATTTT
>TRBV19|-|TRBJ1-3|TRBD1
CASSIFPGGSGNTIYF
TGTGCCAGTAGTATATTTCCAGGGGGCTCTGGAAACACCATATATTTT
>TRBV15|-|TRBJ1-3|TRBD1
CATSVQTGLPGNTIYF
TGTGCCACCAGCGTACAGACAGGGCTCCCTGGAAACACCATATATTTT
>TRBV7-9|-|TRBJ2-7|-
CASSPTRGEQYF
TGTGCCAGCAGCCCCACCCGGGGAGAGCAGTACTTC
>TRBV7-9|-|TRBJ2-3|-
CASSAPGTDTQYF
TGTGCCAGCAGCGCCCCGGGGACAGATACGCAGTATTTT
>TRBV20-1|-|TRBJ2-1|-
CSASDQMVQFF
TGCAGTGCTAGTGACCAAATGGTGCAGTTCTTC
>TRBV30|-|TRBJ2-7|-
CAGTWPTLSSYEQYF
TGTGCCGGGACCTGGCCGACATTAAGCTCCTACGAGCAGTACTTC
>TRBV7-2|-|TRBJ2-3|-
CASSSRRRDTQYF
TGTGCCAGCAGCTCCCGGCGGCGAGATACGCAGTATTTT
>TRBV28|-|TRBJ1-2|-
CASSTQTRYFNYGYTF
TGTGCCAGCAGTACACAGACCCGTTATTTTAACTATGGCTACACCTTC
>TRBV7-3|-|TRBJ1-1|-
CASSLSGQGAEAFF
TGTGCCAGCAGCTTAAGTGGGCAAGGGGCTGAAGCTTTCTTT
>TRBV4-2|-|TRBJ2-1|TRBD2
CASSQEDARSAGGYEQFF
TGTGCCAGCAGCCAAGAAGATGCCCGCTCAGCGGGAGGGTATGAGCAGTTCTTC
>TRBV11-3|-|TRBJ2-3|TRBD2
CASSPTSGRIDTQYF
TGTGCCAGCAGCCCTACTAGCGGGAGGATAGATACGCAGTATTTT
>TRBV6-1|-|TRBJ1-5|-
CASSISPQSNQPQHF
TGTGCCAGCAGCATTTCCCCCCAATCGAATCAGCCCCAGCATTTT
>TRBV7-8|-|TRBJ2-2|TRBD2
CASSPGTSPRNTGELFF
TGTGCCAGCAGCCCAGGGACTAGCCCCCGTAACACCGGGGAGCTGTTTTTT
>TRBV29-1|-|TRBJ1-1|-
CSVVGRAGVSEAFF
TGCAGCGTGGTGGGTCGGGCAGGGGTTTCTGAAGCTTTCTTT
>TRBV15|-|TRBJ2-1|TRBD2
CATRGLAGDNEQFF
TGTGCCACCAGGGGACTAGCGGGAGACAATGAGCAGTTCTTC
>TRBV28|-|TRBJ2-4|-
CASSLRGAQNIQYF
TGTGCCAGCAGTTTAAGGGGGGCCCAAAACATTCAGTACTTC
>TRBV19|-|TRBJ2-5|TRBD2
CASSIVLTSGMGETQYF
TGTGCCAGTAGTATAGTTTTGACTAGCGGGATGGGGGAGACCCAGTACTTC
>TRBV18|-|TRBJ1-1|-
CASSRDSGPPGPDGAFF
TGTGCCAGCTCACGCGACTCGGGCCCGCCTGGGCCTGATGGGGCTTTCTTT
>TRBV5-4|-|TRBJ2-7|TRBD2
CASSLGGGREQYF
TGTGCCAGCAGCTTGGGCGGGGGGCGCGAGCAGTACTTC
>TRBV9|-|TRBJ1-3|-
CASSVDHRVSGNTIYF
TGTGCCAGCAGCGTAGACCATCGGGTCTCTGGAAACACCATATATTTT
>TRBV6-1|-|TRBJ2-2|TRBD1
CASRGQGKGTGELFF
TGTGCCAGCAGAGGACAGGGGAAGGGGACCGGGGAGCTGTTTTTT
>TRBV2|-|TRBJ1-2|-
CASSESSTWGYTF
TGTGCCAGCAGTGAATCATCTACTTGGGGCTACACCTTC
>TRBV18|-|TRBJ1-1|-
CASSPPLGEAFF
TGTGCCAGCTCACCCCCTTTGGGTGAAGCTTTCTTT
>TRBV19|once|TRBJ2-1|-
CASSRDSRNEQFF
TGTGCCAGTAGTCGAGACTCTCGCAATGAGCAGTTCTTC
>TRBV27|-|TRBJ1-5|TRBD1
CASSSGGPQPQHF
TGTGCCAGCAGTTCAGGGGGCCCTCAGCCCCAGCATTTT
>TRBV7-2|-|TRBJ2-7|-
CASSPAGQSYEQYF
TGTGCCAGCAGCCCGGCGGGGCAAAGCTACGAGCAGTACTTC
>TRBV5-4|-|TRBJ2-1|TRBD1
CASSLVGGPSYNEQFF
TGTGCCAGCAGCTTGGTAGGGGGCCCATCCTACAATGAGCAGTTCTTC